This T cell receptor beta chain came from a study of blood T cell repertoires in COVID-19. Study in general: The samples span acute and convalescent COVID-19 from the United States, Italy and Spain. T cells, B-cell-depleted T cells, or PBMCs provided the cDNA or gDNA that served as material.

In the study's own analysis: Nucleated cell counts were estimated from reference gene primer amplification. Clones were sequenced by immunoSEQ multiplex PCR, and TCRdb holds only the in-frame ones, with some missing. V and J calls and clone size come straight from that table; D and trimming were deduced from the DNA. The sample lists under 250,000 clones; approximately 82% were seen once. The CDR3 extends over 16 amino acids. The V gene's germline CDR1 is LNHNV and CDR2 YYDKDF (reference sequence). Trimming took off 0 bases at V and 2 bases at J, with 11 bases between the two ends. Sequences were obtained from peripheral blood. V is TRBV15 and J is TRBJ1-5; no definite D call. The TCR was taken from an elderly woman with acute or convalescent COVID-19. CDR3 sequence: CATSRDVVAGNQPQHF. CDR3 DNA: TGTGCCACCAGCAGAGATGTGGTGGCGGGCAATCAGCCCCAGCATTTT.